This is a list of T cell receptor beta chains from one sample in a study of blood T cell repertoires in COVID-19. Clones were read by immunoSEQ multiplex PCR, and TCRdb kept only the in-frame ones, dropping some. The table shows some 150,000 clones, with approximately 85% occurring only once. Sequencing input: peripheral blood. The receptors were gathered from a man aged 55 to 70 who had recovered from COVID-19. The CDR3 runs from the conserved cysteine through the conserved F or W. Each record gives: clone size, V gene, J gene, D gene, CDR3 protein, CDR3 DNA. D genes are given only for firm matches. The size entry is marked missing in some rows and otherwise reads once, few, many or a size class.

.	TRBV5-1	TRBJ1-3	.	CASSWGPGMGNTIYF	TGCGCCAGCAGCTGGGGGCCTGGGATGGGAAACACCATATATTTT
few	TRBV7-9	TRBJ1-1	TRBD1	CASSNRGQTFF	TGTGCCAGCAGCAACAGGGGACAAACTTTCTTT
.	TRBV29-1	TRBJ1-5	.	CSVTTALDQPQHF	TGCAGCGTAACGACGGCTCTAGATCAGCCCCAGCATTTT
.	TRBV5-1	TRBJ2-3	.	CASRMGLGGDTQYF	TGCGCCAGCAGAATGGGACTGGGGGGAGATACGCAGTATTTT
.	TRBV30	TRBJ2-1	TRBD1	CAWSIGGGYNEQFF	TGTGCCTGGAGTATAGGGGGCGGTTACAATGAGCAGTTCTTC
.	TRBV9	TRBJ2-2	TRBD1	CASRGQGAVDTGELFF	TGTGCCAGCAGGGGACAGGGGGCGGTAGATACCGGGGAGCTGTTTTTT
.	TRBV6-2/TRBV6-3	TRBJ2-6	.	CASSSHRAVSNSGANVLTF	TGTGCCAGCAGTTCCCATCGTGCGGTCTCCAACTCTGGGGCCAACGTCCTGACTTTC
.	TRBV18	TRBJ2-1	.	CASSPRRLLDNEQFF	TGTGCCAGCTCACCCCGCAGGCTCCTTGACAATGAGCAGTTCTTC
.	TRBV7-3	TRBJ1-6	.	CASSLNRGSNSPLHF	TGTGCCAGCAGCTTAAATAGGGGCTCAAATTCACCCCTCCACTTT
.	TRBV7-2	TRBJ2-5	TRBD1	CASRQGASGETQYF	TGTGCCAGCAGACAGGGGGCATCGGGGGAGACCCAGTACTTC
.	TRBV2	TRBJ2-7	.	CASSRDRSYEQYF	TGTGCCAGCAGTCGAGACAGGAGCTACGAGCAGTACTTC
.	TRBV29-1	TRBJ2-5	.	CSAVPAAAVQETQYF	TGCAGCGCCGTCCCGGCGGCAGCGGTCCAAGAGACCCAGTACTTC
.	TRBV18	TRBJ1-1	.	CASSPVGHTEAFF	TGTGCCAGCTCACCAGTTGGGCACACTGAAGCTTTCTTT
once	TRBV27	TRBJ2-2	.	CASRDPPGTRSGELFF	TGTGCCAGCAGGGATCCCCCGGGTACGAGATCCGGGGAGCTGTTTTTT
.	TRBV7-2	TRBJ2-7	TRBD2	CASSLQALAGYEQYF	TGTGCCAGCAGCTTACAGGCTCTAGCGGGCTACGAGCAGTACTTC
once	TRBV9	TRBJ1-4	.	CASSVAPQATNEKLFF	TGTGCCAGCAGCGTAGCCCCACAAGCAACTAATGAAAAACTGTTTTTT
.	TRBV27	TRBJ2-7	.	CASTSPGGLVGF	TGTGCCAGCACCTCTCCTGGGGGCCTAGTTGGGTTC
.	TRBV19	TRBJ2-7	TRBD2	CASSIRSGEDYEQYF	TGTGCCAGTAGTATAAGAAGCGGGGAGGACTACGAGCAGTACTTC
.	TRBV5-6	TRBJ1-2	.	CASSWATVSQLYGYTF	TGTGCCAGCAGCTGGGCGACAGTAAGCCAACTCTATGGCTACACCTTC
.	TRBV5-4	TRBJ1-2	.	CASSPGEGRGYTF	TGTGCCAGCAGCCCGGGGGAGGGCCGAGGCTACACCTTC
.	TRBV3-1/TRBV3-2	TRBJ1-2	.	CASSQVGAAYYGYTF	TGTGCCAGCAGCCAAGTGGGGGCAGCCTACTATGGCTACACCTTC
.	TRBV6-5	TRBJ2-1	TRBD2	CASSEWTSINEQFF	TGTGCCAGCAGCGAGTGGACTAGCATCAATGAGCAGTTCTTC